The clone carrying this TCR beta chain was detected ten times or more. The data are from a study of blood T cells in healthy people across ages. Through a sample-barcoded 5' primer and a J-beta primer mix, a second PCR was run for roughly 6 to 11 cycles. One entry per CDR3 protein, called by TCRdb with MiXCR from the 5' RACE reads. Of about 1.4 million distinct CDR3 sequences in the sample, roughly 64% are singletons; the top ten hold 6.5% to 8.5%. What was sequenced was blood. This receptor was taken from a man aged 18 to 35 in good health.

The CDR3 sequence is CASSQVAPSTDTQYF. The CDR3 DNA reads TGCGCCAGCAGCCAAGTCGCCCCCAGCACAGATACGCAGTATTTT. This chain links TRBV4-1 with TRBJ2-3; D is ambiguous. Germline CDR1 is MGHRA and CDR2 is YSYEKL. CDR3 length: 15 amino acids. Trimming cost V 1 base and J 0 bases, with 8 bases left between them.